This T cell receptor (beta chain) was sequenced in a study of cytotoxic CD8 clonotypes in ibrutinib-treated CLL. Study context: The subjects consisted of roughly ten relapsed/refractory and fewer than 16 treatment-naive individuals, with approximately 18 IGHV unmutated. Samples averaged 255,043 productive templates and 90,000 to 100,000 productive rearrangements. Broader study findings: Treatment saw public clonotypes, which were uncommon, either contract or stay stable. Clonality showed a rise at ibrutinib response that reversed toward baseline at progression.

About this clone itself: What it recognizes is unknown.

Data came from immunoSEQ multiplex PCR; TCRdb stores just in-frame clones and leaves some out. Of 50,000 to 65,000 clones in the sample, 57% were seen once. Sequencing was performed on PBMCs, taken after 12 months of ibrutinib treatment. This receptor was taken from a human donor with chronic lymphocytic leukemia.

The CDR3 protein is CAITMGGTGELFF. The CDR3 DNA follows: TGTGCCATCACTATGGGGGGTACCGGGGAGCTGTTTTTT. The V and J genes are TRBV10-3 and TRBJ2-2, with a weak D call TRBD2 (6 bases). Germline assignment: CDR1 ENHRY and CDR2 SYGVKD. This CDR3 comprises 13 residues. The V end lost 7 bases, the J end lost 5 bases, and 11 bases lay between the germline ends.